This passage covers 21 T cell receptor beta chains from one sample sequenced in a study of blood T cell repertoires in COVID-19. The table came from immunoSEQ multiplex PCR; TCRdb's copy has only in-frame clones and leaves some out. The sample comprises some 220,000 clones, 80% to 85% of which are singletons, and about 4.8% rests with the top ten. What was sequenced was peripheral blood. All receptors come from a woman between 65 and 79 years old with COVID-19, enrolled during active disease.

Comment on this clone: This sample includes further DNA sequences coding for the same CDR3. V gene TRBV3-1 (or the pseudogene TRBV3-2) combines with J gene TRBJ1-5; D not certain. Germline V gives CDR1 LGHDT, CDR2 YNNKEL (reference sequence). V dropped 2 bases and J dropped 4 bases, with 9 bases sitting between them. The CDR3 contains 14 residues. In DNA form, the CDR3 reads TGTGCCAGCAGCCAATCCTCCGGGAATCAGCCCCAGCATTTT. It is translated as CASSQSSGNQPQHF.

The chain recombines TRBV4-2 with TRBJ2-4; a weak D match, TRBD1 (5 bases). The length of the CDR3 is 15 residues. V was shortened by 1 base and J by 0 bases, with 7 bases between the two germline ends. CDR1 and CDR2 (germline): LGHNA, YNFKEQ. DNA of the CDR3: TGTGCCAGCAGCCAAGGACAGACAGCCAAAAACATTCAGTACTTC. This sequence encodes CASSQGQTAKNIQYF.

The chain joins TRBV20-1 to TRBJ1-2; a weak D match, TRBD1 (5 bases). CDR1 and CDR2 from the germline V gene are DFQATT and SNEGSKA (reference sequence). The CDR3 loop spans 9 amino acids. The CDR3 DNA reads as TGCAGCCAGGGCGGTGGCTACACCTTC. Its protein product is CSQGGGYTF.

This clone was seen a handful of times. This chain links TRBV19 with TRBJ2-7, with D unresolved. This CDR3 has 13 amino acids. V gave up 3 bases and J gave up 1 base, with 7 bases separating them. Germline V gene sequence: CDR1 LNHDA, CDR2 SQIVND (reference sequence). Written as DNA, the CDR3 is TGTGCCAGTAGTATTGAGACTTCCTACGAGCAGTACTTC. As protein: CASSIETSYEQYF.

This chain links TRBV30 with TRBJ2-7; 8 positions match TRBD2. J was trimmed by 3 bases and V by 3 bases; bases with no gene match: 7. The CDR3 covers 14 residues. CDR1 is GTSNPN and CDR2 is SVGIG in the germline V gene (reference sequence). CDR3 in amino acids: CAWRLKSGGYEQYF. CDR3 in DNA: TGTGCCTGGAGATTAAAGAGCGGGGGCTACGAGCAGTACTTC. Full variable domain (rest looked up from reference TRBV30 and TRBJ2-7): SQTIHQWPATLVQPVGSPLSLECTVEGTSNPNLYWYRQAAGRGLQLLFYSVGIGQISSEVPQNLSASRPQDRQFILSSKKLLLSDSGFYLCAWRLKSGGYEQYFGPGTRLTVT.

The chain combines TRBV28 with TRBJ2-7; 9 bases align to TRBD1. In germline, CDR1 is MDHEN, CDR2 SYDVKM. This CDR3 comprises 14 residues. V shed 7 bases, J shed 3 bases, and the junction held 7 bases outside the gene matches. CDR3 region: CASIQRDRVYEQYF. The CDR3, as DNA: TGTGCCAGCATCCAAAGGGACAGGGTCTACGAGCAGTACTTC.

The chain couples TRBV7-7 to TRBJ2-2; D gene uncertain. This CDR3 is built from 13 residues. Germline V lookup: CDR1 SSHAT, CDR2 FNYEAQ (reference sequence). Trimming took 2 bases from V and 4 from J, leaving 5 bases between them. For the CDR3, the DNA is TGTGCCAGCAGCTTACATGTCACCGGGGAGCTGTTTTTT. Protein: CASSLHVTGELFF. The complete variable domain, with remaining parts taken from reference TRBV7-7 and TRBJ2-2, reads GAGVSQSPRYKVTKRGQDVTLRCDPISSHATLYWYQQALGQGPEFLTYFNYEAQPDKSGLPSDRFSAERPEGSISTLTIQRTEQRDSAMYRCASSLHVTGELFFGEGSRLTVL.

The V and J genes are TRBV2 and TRBJ1-2; no clear D. CDR3 length: 11 amino acids. The germline V gene has CDR1 SNHLY and CDR2 FYNNEI. With 8 bases removed from V and 4 bases from J, the gap between germline ends came to 8 bases. The CDR3 DNA follows: TGTGCCAGCGGGGAGTCCTATGGCTACACCTTC. Translating gives CASGESYGYTF.

The CDR3 sequence is CASSPRTGRDQETQYF. CDR3 DNA: TGTGCCAGCAGTCCCCGGACAGGGAGGGATCAAGAGACCCAGTACTTC. V and J are TRBV28 and TRBJ2-5, with D possibly matching TRBD1 (8 bases). The CDR3 has 16 amino acids. Germline CDR1 reads MDHEN; CDR2 reads SYDVKM. Trimming stripped 5 bases from V and 2 bases from J, with 18 bases between. Using reference TRBV28 and TRBJ2-5 for the parts outside the CDR3, the full variable domain is DVKVTQSSRYLVKRTGEKVFLECVQDMDHENMFWYRQDPGLGLRLIYFSYDVKMKEKGDIPEGYSVSREKKERFSLILESASTNQTSMYLCASSPRTGRDQETQYFGPGTRLLVL.

The rearrangement links TRBV2 to TRBJ1-1; TRBD1 might be the D (5 bases). Germline V gives CDR1 SNHLY, CDR2 FYNNEI. V dropped 4 bases and J dropped 3 bases, with 6 bases sitting between them. The CDR3 covers 12 residues. In DNA, the CDR3 is TGTGCCAGCAGTGGGGACTACACTGAAGCTTTCTTT. Translating gives CASSGDYTEAFF.

V and J are TRBV19 and TRBJ1-2; D may be TRBD1 (5 bases). Germline V CDR1 and CDR2: LNHDA, SQIVND (reference sequence). The CDR3 totals 13 residues. The V end was cut by 11 bases, the J end by 4 bases, with 17 bases between. The CDR3 DNA sequence: TGTGCCGCGAAGGGGCAGGGCGGCTATGGCTACACCTTC. Translation: CAAKGQGGYGYTF.

CDR3 in amino acids: CASSSKTSGNLWTQYF. The CDR3 DNA reads TGTGCCAGTAGTTCAAAGACTAGCGGGAACCTCTGGACCCAGTACTTC. The chain joins TRBV19 to TRBJ2-5; TRBD2 aligns across 11 bases. CDR1 LNHDA and CDR2 SQIVND come from the germline V gene (reference sequence). V was clipped by 5 bases and J by 7 bases; unmatched bases: 12. The CDR3 sequence is 16 residues long.

The V gene is TRBV5-4, the J gene TRBJ2-7; 8 nucleotides align to TRBD1. V lost 4 bases, J lost 2 bases, and 8 bases stayed unmatched. The CDR3 is made up of 15 amino acids. The V gene's germline CDR1 is SGHNT and CDR2 YYREEE (reference sequence). The CDR3 bases are TGTGCCAGCAGCCCTCCGCGGGACAGGCCCTACGAGCAGTACTTC. Translation gives CASSPPRDRPYEQYF.

The chain links TRBV18 to TRBJ1-1, with D tentatively TRBD1 (6 bases). Per the germline V gene, CDR1 is KGHSH and CDR2 is LQKENI. The ends were cut back, 5 bases at V and 3 bases at J, with 13 bases in the middle. The CDR3 consists of 14 residues. The CDR3 sequence: CASSAGGADTEAFF. The CDR3 DNA follows: TGTGCCAGCTCAGCGGGGGGCGCGGACACTGAAGCTTTCTTT.

The rearrangement joins TRBV5-1 to TRBJ2-7; 8 bases are shared with TRBD2. CDR1 and CDR2 (germline): SGHRS, YFSETQ. V gave up 7 bases and J gave up 3 bases; unmatched junction bases: 21. The length of the CDR3 is 18 residues. CDR3 amino acids: CASRPGGTGASIGYEQYF. CDR3 coding DNA: TGCGCCAGCCGCCCGGGGGGGACCGGGGCCTCGATCGGCTACGAGCAGTACTTC.

This sequence joins TRBV6-5 and TRBJ1-3, with D unclear. In germline, CDR1 is MNHEY, CDR2 SVGAGI. Trimming took off 7 bases at V and 0 bases at J, with 13 bases between the two ends. This CDR3 is built from 15 residues. The CDR3, as DNA: TGTGCCAGCACTTTAGGACTGAGCTCTGGAAACACCATATATTTT. Its translation is CASTLGLSSGNTIYF.

J is TRBJ1-3 and V is TRBV18; tentative D call: TRBD1 (5 bases). The germline V gene encodes CDR1 KGHSH and CDR2 LQKENI. Trimming left V 3 bases short and J 4 bases short, with 22 bases between. The CDR3 spans 18 residues. The CDR3 sequence is CASSPRQGLSSGGNTIYF. As DNA, the CDR3 is TGTGCCAGCTCACCCCGGCAGGGCCTGAGTTCTGGAGGAAACACCATATATTTT.

CDR3 residues: CASSQDPTAARGKLFF. CDR3 bases: TGCGCCAGCAGCCAAGATCCTACGGCAGCCCGAGGAAAACTGTTTTTT. This chain links TRBV4-3 with TRBJ1-4; D unclear. This CDR3 spans 16 amino acids. In germline, CDR1 is LGHNA, CDR2 YSLEER. Trimming removed 0 bases from V and 10 bases from J, with 18 bases in between.

The V call is TRBV19, the J call TRBJ1-5; D ambiguous. V was cut by 8 bases and J by 2 bases, with 13 bases left in between. Germline V gene lookup returns CDR1 LNHDA and CDR2 SQIVND (reference sequence). There are 14 residues in the CDR3. CDR3 in DNA: TGTGCCAGTCGGGTTGAGGCAGGCAATCAGCCCCAGCATTTT. Translation gives CASRVEAGNQPQHF.

The chain joins TRBV5-8 to TRBJ2-5, with TRBD2 matching over 13 bases. The CDR3 contains 14 residues. V shed 3 bases, J shed 5 bases, and the junction held 1 base outside the gene matches. Germline-derived CDR1 and CDR2 are SGHTS and YDEGEE. The CDR3 protein is CASSSTSGRETQYF. CDR3 coding DNA: TGTGCCAGCAGCTCGACTAGCGGGAGGGAGACCCAGTACTTC.

The chain links TRBV29-1 to TRBJ1-6; no clear D gene. The V end was cut by 1 base, the J end by 0 bases, with 7 bases between. CDR3 size: 15 residues. Germline CDR1 is SQVTM and CDR2 is ANQGSEA. This CDR3 is CSVEGGSSYNSPLHF. The CDR3 nucleotides read TGCAGCGTTGAAGGAGGTAGCTCCTATAATTCACCCCTCCACTTT.